The sequence of this T cell receptor beta chain was determined in a study of blood T cells in healthy people across ages. Germline loops: CDR1 KGHDR, CDR2 SFDVKD. The CDR3 extends over 12 amino acids. Trimming took off 5 bases at V and 14 bases at J, with 16 bases between the two ends. A sample-barcoded 5' primer and a J-beta primer mix were used in a second PCR of about 7 to 12 cycles. MiXCR was run by TCRdb on the 5' RACE reads, yielding one entry per CDR3 protein. This sample yields about 1.5 million distinct CDR3 sequences, of which approximately 39% are seen a single time; around 4% belongs to the top ten.

This sequence joins TRBV24-1 and TRBJ2-3; D not resolved. What was sequenced was blood. This receptor was identified in a young woman in good health. The CDR3 bases are TGTGCCACCAGTGGGCACCCAGCGAGGCTGTATTTT. Encoded protein: CATSGHPARLYF.